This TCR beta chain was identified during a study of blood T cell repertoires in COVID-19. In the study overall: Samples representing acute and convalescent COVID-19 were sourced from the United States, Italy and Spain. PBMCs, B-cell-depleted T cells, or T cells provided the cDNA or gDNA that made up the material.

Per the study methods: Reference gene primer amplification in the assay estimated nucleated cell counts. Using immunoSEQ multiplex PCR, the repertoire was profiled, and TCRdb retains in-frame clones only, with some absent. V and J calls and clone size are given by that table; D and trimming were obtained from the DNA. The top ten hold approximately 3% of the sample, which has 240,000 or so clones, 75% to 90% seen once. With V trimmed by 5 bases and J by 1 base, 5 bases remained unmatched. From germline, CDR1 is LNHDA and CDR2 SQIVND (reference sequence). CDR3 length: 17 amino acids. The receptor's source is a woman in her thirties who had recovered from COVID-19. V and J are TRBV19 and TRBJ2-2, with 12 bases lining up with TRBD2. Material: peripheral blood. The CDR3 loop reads CASSGGTSGWNTGELFF. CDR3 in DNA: TGTGCCAGTAGTGGAGGGACTAGCGGGTGGAACACCGGGGAGCTGTTTTTT.